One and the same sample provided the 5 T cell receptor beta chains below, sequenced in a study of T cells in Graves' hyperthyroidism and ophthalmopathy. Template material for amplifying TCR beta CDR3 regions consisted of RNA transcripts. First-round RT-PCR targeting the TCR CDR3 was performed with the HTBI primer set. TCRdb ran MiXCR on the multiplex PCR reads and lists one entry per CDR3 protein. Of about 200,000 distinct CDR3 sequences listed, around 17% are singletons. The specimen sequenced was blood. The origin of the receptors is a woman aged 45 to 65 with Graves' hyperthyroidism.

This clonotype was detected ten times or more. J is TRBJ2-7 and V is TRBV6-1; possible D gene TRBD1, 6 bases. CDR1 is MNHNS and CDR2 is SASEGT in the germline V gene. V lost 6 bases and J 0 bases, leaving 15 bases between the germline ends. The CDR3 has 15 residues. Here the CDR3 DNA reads TGTGCCAGCAGACCCGGACAGTCAGCCTCCTACGAGCAGTACTTC. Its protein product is CASRPGQSASYEQYF.

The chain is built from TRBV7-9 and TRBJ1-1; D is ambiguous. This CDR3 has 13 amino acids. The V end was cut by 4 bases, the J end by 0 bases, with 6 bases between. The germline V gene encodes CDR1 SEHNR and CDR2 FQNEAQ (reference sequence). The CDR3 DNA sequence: TGTGCCAGCAGCTCCCGAATGAACACTGAAGCTTTCTTT. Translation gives CASSSRMNTEAFF.

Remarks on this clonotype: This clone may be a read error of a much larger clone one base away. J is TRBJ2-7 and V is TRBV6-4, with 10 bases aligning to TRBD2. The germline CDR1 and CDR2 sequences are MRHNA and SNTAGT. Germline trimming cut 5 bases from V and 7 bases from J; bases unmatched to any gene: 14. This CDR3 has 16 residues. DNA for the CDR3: TGTGCCAGCAGTCTCCCTGGAGCGGGAGGGCCTGATGAGCAGTACTTC. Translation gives CASSLPGAGGPDEQYF.

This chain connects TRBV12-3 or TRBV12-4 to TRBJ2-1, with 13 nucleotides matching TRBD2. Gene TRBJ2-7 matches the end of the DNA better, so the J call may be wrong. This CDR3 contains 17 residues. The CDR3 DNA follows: TGTGCCAGCAGTTTGACTAGCGGGAGGAGTCCCTACAATGAGCAGTACTTC. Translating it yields CASSLTSGRSPYNEQYF.

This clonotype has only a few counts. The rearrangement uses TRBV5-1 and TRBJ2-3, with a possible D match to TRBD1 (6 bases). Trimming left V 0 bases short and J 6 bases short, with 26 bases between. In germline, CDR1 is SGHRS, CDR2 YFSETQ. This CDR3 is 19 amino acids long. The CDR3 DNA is TGCGCCAGCAGCTTGGCCAGGGGTCAAACAACCCCTTTTCGGGATACGCAGTATTTT. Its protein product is CASSLARGQTTPFRDTQYF.